Sequencing of this TCR beta chain was carried out in a study of blood T cell repertoires in COVID-19. The overall study: Acute and convalescent COVID-19 samples came from the United States, Italy and Spain. T cells, B-cell-depleted T cells, or PBMCs provided the cDNA or gDNA that served as material.

Per the original methods: Nucleated cell number was recorded as an estimate derived from reference gene primer amplification. Assay used: immunoSEQ multiplex PCR; TCRdb lists only in-frame clones, some missing. The V and J calls and clone size were taken over from that table, and D and trimming were inferred from the DNA. The top ten hold 7% to 10% of the sample, which has 490,000 or so clones, 70% to 90% seen once. V lost 4 bases and J lost 6; bases outside the gene matches: 8. The CDR3 covers 15 residues. Per the germline V gene, CDR1 is MNHEY and CDR2 is SVGAGI. The sample comprised PBMCs or T cells enriched from blood (not recorded which). The V call is TRBV6-5, the J call TRBJ2-2; 7 bases are a match to TRBD1. The TCR sequence derives from a woman aged 60 to 75 who had recovered from COVID-19. CDR3: CASSLKTGAPGELFF. CDR3 sequence (DNA): TGTGCCAGCAGTTTGAAAACAGGGGCGCCCGGGGAGCTGTTTTTT.